This is a list of T cell receptor beta chains from one sample in a study of vaccination and CD4 T cells after COVID-19. No cognate antigen is known for these TCRs. TCRdb used MiXCR to reprocess the PCR reads, holding one entry per CDR3 protein. The sample shows 20,000 or so distinct CDR3 sequences, less than 70% of them seen only once. Sequencing was performed on CD4+ T cells from blood, cultured in vitro. These receptors all come from a human donor who had recovered from COVID-19. Both conserved end residues are part of each CDR3. A D gene is named only where the DNA matches it firmly. Part of the rows lack a size; the others show once, few, many or a class for expanded clones.

TRBJ2-7,TRBV20-1,NA,NA,TGCAGTGCTAGAGACTCCGGACAGAAGGGCGAGCAGTACTTC,CSARDSGQKGEQYF
TRBJ2-5,TRBV19,NA,TRBD2,TGTGCCAGTAGTATAATCATCGCGGGAGGGCATGAGGAGACCCAGTACTTC,CASSIIIAGGHEETQYF
TRBJ2-7,TRBV28,once,TRBD2,TGTGCCAGCAAGTGGCGGGAGGGCCGAGACGAGCAGTACTTC,CASKWREGRDEQYF
TRBJ2-1,TRBV2,NA,NA,TGTGCCAGCAGTGCGTCAGCACCCGATCCTTCGGGCAATGAGCAGTTCTTC,CASSASAPDPSGNEQFF
TRBJ2-5,TRBV29-1,once,NA,TGCAGCGCCGGGTATCGGCAAGAGACCCAGTACTTC,CSAGYRQETQYF
TRBJ2-7,TRBV11-2,NA,NA,TGTGCCAGCAGCTTAGACCTGACAGACGAGCAGTACTTC,CASSLDLTDEQYF
TRBJ2-7,TRBV9,NA,NA,TGTGCCAGCAGCGTAGCCCAGGGGGGAAACTACGAGCAGTACTTC,CASSVAQGGNYEQYF
TRBJ2-1,TRBV5-1,NA,TRBD1,TGCGCCAGCAGCTTTGAGGGACAGGGGAACTACAATGAGCAGTTCTTC,CASSFEGQGNYNEQFF
TRBJ2-5,TRBV29-1,NA,TRBD1,TGCAGCGTCCTCGGGACAGGTGGGGAGACCCAGTACTTC,CSVLGTGGETQYF
TRBJ1-1,TRBV6-1,NA,NA,TGTGCCAGCAGTGTAGCCTGGGTCAGCGAAGCTTTCTTT,CASSVAWVSEAFF
TRBJ2-1,TRBV20-1,NA,TRBD2,TGCAGTGCAGCGACTAGCGGGAGGTCAAATGAGCAGTTCTTC,CSAATSGRSNEQFF
TRBJ2-1,TRBV7-6,few,TRBD2,TGTGCCAGCAGCCCCAAAAAGGGACTAGCGGGAGGGCCAGGGCAGTTCTTC,CASSPKKGLAGGPGQFF
TRBJ2-2,TRBV27,NA,NA,TGTGCCAGCGGACAAACGGGAGTAAACACCGGGGAGCTGTTTTTT,CASGQTGVNTGELFF
TRBJ1-1,TRBV10-3,once,TRBD1,TGTGCCATCAGTGGGGGACAGGGGATAACCATGAACACTGAAGCTTTCTTT,CAISGGQGITMNTEAFF
TRBJ1-1,TRBV20-1,once,NA,TGCAGTGCTAGAGACGGGGGGGCGTGGAACACTGAAGCTTTCTTT,CSARDGGAWNTEAFF
TRBJ1-2,TRBV2,NA,TRBD1,TGTGCCAGCAGAGAGTGGGCAGGGGGCGACTATGGCTACACCTTC,CASREWAGGDYGYTF
TRBJ2-6,TRBV6-2/TRBV6-3,NA,NA,TGTGCCAGCAGTAGCAGGGGCTACCTTGCTGGGGCCAACGTCCTGACTTTC,CASSSRGYLAGANVLTF
TRBJ2-5,TRBV7-9,once,NA,TGTGCCAGCAGCCGGCTAGCGCAAGAGACCCAGTACTTC,CASSRLAQETQYF
TRBJ2-5,TRBV20-1,NA,TRBD1,TGCAGTGCTAGCGGGGGACAGGGGGAGGGAGAGACCCAGTACTTC,CSASGGQGEGETQYF
TRBJ2-7,TRBV7-9,NA,TRBD2,TGTGCCAGCAGCTTAGCGGGAGGGCCCCAGTACGAGCAGTACTTC,CASSLAGGPQYEQYF
TRBJ1-1,TRBV29-1,NA,NA,TGCAGCGTCAAAGAAGGGACGGTTGACACTGAAGCTTTCTTT,CSVKEGTVDTEAFF
TRBJ1-2,TRBV5-6,NA,NA,TGTGCCAGCAGCTTGGAGGCACGAGCTTATGGCTACACCTTC,CASSLEARAYGYTF
TRBJ1-1,TRBV5-1,NA,NA,TGCGCCAGCAGCTTGGATCCGGGGGCGCTTGAAGCTTTCTTT,CASSLDPGALEAFF
TRBJ1-2,TRBV5-1,NA,NA,TGCGCCAGCAGCTTGTCGGGGGACTATGGCTACACCTTC,CASSLSGDYGYTF
TRBJ2-2,TRBV11-3,few,NA,TGTGCCAGCAGCTCGGACCGGGGGCCAGGGGAGCTGTTTTTT,CASSSDRGPGELFF
TRBJ2-2,TRBV27,few,NA,TGTGCCAGCCGATGGGCCAACACCGGGGAGCTGTTTTTT,CASRWANTGELFF
TRBJ2-5,TRBV12-3/TRBV12-4,few,TRBD2,TGTGCCAGCATTAAAAGTATGACTAGCGGGACCCAGTACTTC,CASIKSMTSGTQYF
TRBJ2-2,TRBV18,NA,NA,TGTGCCAGCTCACCAGGGGTGACCGGGGAGCTGTTTTTT,CASSPGVTGELFF
TRBJ2-5,TRBV12-3/TRBV12-4,NA,NA,TGTGCCAGCAGTTTTGGTGAGGCAGAGACCCAGTACTTC,CASSFGEAETQYF
TRBJ1-1,TRBV6-5,NA,NA,TGTGCCAGCAGTTACTGGCTCGGGGCTCATGAAGCTTTCTTT,CASSYWLGAHEAFF
TRBJ2-1,TRBV10-3,few,NA,TGTGCCATCAGTGTGAGAGGAGGGGACAGTTCCAATGAGCAGTTCTTC,CAISVRGGDSSNEQFF
TRBJ2-7,TRBV5-1,NA,NA,TGCGCCAGCAGCGGTACGAGCCCGGCCTACGAGCAGTACTTC,CASSGTSPAYEQYF
TRBJ1-2,TRBV18,once,NA,TGTGCCAGCTCGCCCTCCTGGGGGGATCAAGGTGGCTACACCTTC,CASSPSWGDQGGYTF
TRBJ1-1,TRBV6-1,NA,NA,TGTGCCATCACAAATGAGGGCGATAACACTGAAGCTTTCTTT,CAITNEGDNTEAFF
TRBJ1-3,TRBV19,NA,NA,TGTGCCAGTAAGCACCGGAGAGGACACCTCTCTGGAAACACCATATATTTT,CASKHRRGHLSGNTIYF
TRBJ1-6,TRBV7-3,NA,NA,TGTGCCAGCAGTCAAGGGGCCAGGGGAAATCCCCTCCACTTT,CASSQGARGNPLHF
TRBJ2-7,TRBV7-2,NA,NA,TGTGCCAGCAGCTTTGGCTTTGCTACAGGGGAGCAGTACTTC,CASSFGFATGEQYF
TRBJ2-7,TRBV7-8,once,NA,TGTGCCAGCAGCTTGGAGGGCAGTTCCTACGAGCAGTACTTC,CASSLEGSSYEQYF
TRBJ1-1,TRBV20-1,NA,NA,TGCAGTGCTAGTGGGGTGTATAGAGGGAACACTGAAGCTTTCTTT,CSASGVYRGNTEAFF
TRBJ2-5,TRBV5-1,NA,TRBD1,TGCGCCAGCAGATCCTACAGGGGGCAAGAGACCCAGTACTTC,CASRSYRGQETQYF
TRBJ1-1,TRBV19,NA,NA,TGTGCAAGTACCGTCCGAGTTTTGAACACTGAAGCTTTCTTT,CASTVRVLNTEAFF
TRBJ1-5,TRBV18,NA,TRBD1,TGTGCCAGCTCACCTCCTGGACAGGGGACGAGCAGCAGTCAGCCCCAGCATTTT,CASSPPGQGTSSSQPQHF
TRBJ1-1,TRBV10-3,few,NA,TGTGCCATCAGGGGAAGGTCCACTGAAGCTTTCTTT,CAIRGRSTEAFF
TRBJ1-5,TRBV7-2,NA,NA,TGTGCCAGCAGCTTAGAGGCAGATCAGCCCCAGCATTTT,CASSLEADQPQHF
TRBJ2-2,TRBV9,NA,TRBD2,TGTGCCAGCAGCGCCCTAGCGGGAGGTACCGGGGAGCTGTTTTTT,CASSALAGGTGELFF